Following are 10 T cell receptor beta chains from one sample sequenced in a study of cytomegalovirus exposure and HLA in healthy donors. PCR was performed using 60 Vbeta and 13 Jbeta primers. Libraries were prepared by immunoSEQ multiplex PCR; TCRdb keeps only in-frame clonotypes and omits some of them. Among over 90,000 clones, 64% were seen once, and the ten largest hold 3.2%. Sequenced material: PBMCs. Source of these receptors: a man aged 60 to 69 in good health and CMV-seronegative.

With respect to this clone: Within the sample, other DNA sequences also encode this same CDR3. The J gene is TRBJ1-1, the V gene TRBV5-1; D not certain. Germline V gives CDR1 SGHRS, CDR2 YFSETQ. CDR3 length equals 14 residues. Trimming stripped 0 bases from V and 1 base from J, with 7 bases between. The CDR3 bases are TGCGCCAGCAGCTTGGGGGGAGGGAACACTGAAGCTTTCTTT. Translation gives CASSLGGGNTEAFF.

This rearrangement joins TRBV7-6 to TRBJ2-7; D is ambiguous. Trimming cost V 0 bases and J 3 bases, with 6 bases left between them. The CDR3 is 13 amino acids. Germline CDR1 reads SGHVS; CDR2 reads FNYEAQ. In DNA, the CDR3 is TGTGCCAGCAGCTTAGCGAACAGCTACGAGCAGTACTTC. It is translated as CASSLANSYEQYF.

V gene TRBV7-2 combines with J gene TRBJ2-7; D might be TRBD1 (6 bases). Looked up from germline, CDR1 is SGHTA and CDR2 is FQGNSA. Trimming took 11 bases from V and 4 from J, leaving 15 bases between them. This CDR3 is 12 amino acids long. Here the CDR3 reads CACSQDSYEQYF. CDR3 bases: TGTGCCTGTTCACAGGACAGTTACGAGCAGTACTTC.

The chain uses TRBV5-1 and TRBJ2-1, with TRBD2 matching over 9 bases. The V gene end was trimmed by 3 bases and the J gene end by 0 bases; junction bases not matched to a gene: 4. Germline V gene data show CDR1 as SGHRS and CDR2 as YFSETQ. There are 16 residues in the CDR3. The CDR3 nucleotides read TGCGCCAGCAGCTCGATAGCGGGAGCCTCCTACAATGAGCAGTTCTTC. Residues: CASSSIAGASYNEQFF.

This clone was found a few times. The chain uses TRBV27 and TRBJ1-5, with 9 positions matching TRBD1. Germline V gene lookup returns CDR1 MNHEY and CDR2 SMNVEV (reference sequence). V lost 5 bases, J lost 4 bases, and 12 bases stayed unmatched. The CDR3 runs 17 residues. The CDR3 nucleotides read TGTGCCAGCAGTCCGGGACAGGGTTTAGGAGTAAATCAGCCCCAGCATTTT. Its translation is CASSPGQGLGVNQPQHF.

The chain employs TRBV7-3 and TRBJ1-2; 8 bases are shared with TRBD1. CDR1 SGHTA and CDR2 FQGTGA come from the germline V gene. J was trimmed by 5 bases and V by 1 base; bases with no gene match: 0. This CDR3 comprises 13 residues. CDR3 nucleotides: TGTGCCAGCAGCTTAAGACAGGGGTATGGCTACACCTTC. The encoded protein is CASSLRQGYGYTF. Full variable domain (rest looked up from reference TRBV7-3 and TRBJ1-2): GAGVSQTPSNKVTEKGKYVELRCDPISGHTALYWYRQSLGQGPEFLIYFQGTGAADDSGLPNDRFFAVRPEGSVSTLKIQRTERGDSAVYLCASSLRQGYGYTFGSGTRLTVV.

This clone was recorded a few times. CDR3 in amino acids: CASRPGHGALYEQYF. The CDR3 bases are TGTGCCAGCAGACCCGGACACGGTGCCCTTTACGAGCAGTACTTC. V usage is TRBV6-5 and J usage is TRBJ2-7; D may be TRBD1 (5 bases). Germline values: CDR1 MNHEY, CDR2 SVGAGI. V dropped 6 bases and J dropped 4 bases, with 19 bases sitting between them. This CDR3 has 15 amino acids.

The chain couples TRBV30 to TRBJ2-7; TRBD1 is a possible D gene (6 bases). Germline loops: CDR1 GTSNPN, CDR2 SVGIG (reference sequence). The CDR3 is made up of 12 amino acids. V lost 5 bases to trimming and J lost 5 bases, with 13 bases between them. In DNA, the CDR3 is TGTGCCTGGGGCTGGACAGAACACGAGCAGTACTTC. This sequence encodes CAWGWTEHEQYF.

The chain uses TRBV27 and TRBJ1-4; a possible D gene is TRBD1 (5 bases). The germline CDR1 and CDR2 sequences are MNHEY and SMNVEV (reference sequence). There are 15 residues in the CDR3. Trimming took 6 bases from V and 7 from J, leaving 18 bases between them. The DNA for the CDR3 is TGTGCCAGCAGGGACGGGCAGGGAAAGGGTGAAAAACTGTTTTTT. Translated: CASRDGQGKGEKLFF.

This clone was seen more than once but under ten times. V is TRBV6-1 and J is TRBJ1-5; D gene ambiguous. The CDR3 consists of 13 residues. Germline V lookup: CDR1 MNHNS, CDR2 SASEGT. Trimming took off 4 bases at V and 6 bases at J, with 10 bases between the two ends. CDR3 in DNA: TGTGCCAGCAGTGCAGATTTATTTCAGCCCCAGCATTTT. It codes for CASSADLFQPQHF.